A selection of T cell receptor beta chains follows, all from one sample in a study of blood T cell repertoires in COVID-19. Libraries were prepared by immunoSEQ multiplex PCR; TCRdb keeps only in-frame clonotypes and omits some of them. The table lists over 200,000 clones, roughly 87% of them singletons. Input material: peripheral blood. The receptor source for this set is a human donor in a cohort sampled during active COVID-19. Both conserved end residues are part of each CDR3. Each record gives: CDR3 protein, CDR3 DNA, J gene, clone size, D gene, V gene, CDR3 length. D genes are given only for firm matches. Clone size is shown for a subset of rows, as once, few, many or a class of expanded clone.

CDR3 protein: CAISRSVGRSSADTQYF; CDR3 DNA: TGTGCCATCAGTCGGTCGGTTGGGAGGTCCTCGGCCGATACGCAGTATTTT; J gene: TRBJ2-3; clone size: .; D gene: .; V gene: TRBV10-3; CDR3 length: 17
CDR3 protein: CAIDWLGGYTF; CDR3 DNA: TGTGCCATCGACTGGCTGGGTGGCTACACCTTC; J gene: TRBJ1-2; clone size: .; D gene: .; V gene: TRBV19; CDR3 length: 11
CDR3 protein: CASSFGQNTEAFF; CDR3 DNA: TGTGCCAGCAGTTTTGGGCAAAACACTGAAGCTTTCTTT; J gene: TRBJ1-1; clone size: .; D gene: .; V gene: TRBV12-3/TRBV12-4; CDR3 length: 13
CDR3 protein: CASSLGPAYEQYF; CDR3 DNA: TGTGCCAGCAGCTTGGGGCCGGCCTACGAGCAGTACTTC; J gene: TRBJ2-7; clone size: .; D gene: .; V gene: TRBV13; CDR3 length: 13
CDR3 protein: CATSDNTGYSNQPQHF; CDR3 DNA: TGTGCCACCAGTGATAACACAGGGTATAGCAATCAGCCCCAGCATTTT; J gene: TRBJ1-5; clone size: .; D gene: .; V gene: TRBV24-1; CDR3 length: 16
CDR3 protein: CASRWTGAEGEQYF; CDR3 DNA: TGTGCCAGTCGCTGGACAGGGGCGGAGGGGGAGCAGTACTTC; J gene: TRBJ2-7; clone size: once; D gene: TRBD1; V gene: TRBV19; CDR3 length: 14
CDR3 protein: CASSSTLSAGGQETQYF; CDR3 DNA: TGTGCCAGCAGCTCTACCTTAAGCGCGGGGGGGCAAGAGACCCAGTACTTC; J gene: TRBJ2-5; clone size: .; D gene: TRBD2; V gene: TRBV7-9; CDR3 length: 17
CDR3 protein: CASSKDSYSNQPQHF; CDR3 DNA: TGTGCCAGCAGTAAAGACAGTTATAGCAATCAGCCCCAGCATTTT; J gene: TRBJ1-5; clone size: .; D gene: .; V gene: TRBV6-6; CDR3 length: 15
CDR3 protein: CASSPSGGSYEQYF; CDR3 DNA: TGCGCCAGCAGCCCTTCCGGGGGCTCCTACGAGCAGTACTTC; J gene: TRBJ2-7; clone size: .; D gene: .; V gene: TRBV4-3; CDR3 length: 14
CDR3 protein: CASSTAGANYGYTF; CDR3 DNA: TGTGCCAGCAGTACGGCAGGGGCTAACTATGGCTACACCTTC; J gene: TRBJ1-2; clone size: .; D gene: .; V gene: TRBV6-5; CDR3 length: 14
CDR3 protein: CATSPLGYEQYF; CDR3 DNA: TGTGCCACCAGCCCCCTAGGTTACGAGCAGTACTTC; J gene: TRBJ2-7; clone size: .; D gene: .; V gene: TRBV15; CDR3 length: 12
CDR3 protein: CASSQERWGTVDFWGTQYF; CDR3 DNA: TGCGCCAGCAGCCAAGAAAGATGGGGGACTGTCGATTTCTGGGGTACCCAGTACTTC; J gene: TRBJ2-5; clone size: .; D gene: .; V gene: TRBV4-3; CDR3 length: 19
CDR3 protein: CASSQSIPGQGANQPQHF; CDR3 DNA: TGCGCCAGCAGCCAAAGTATCCCGGGACAGGGTGCCAATCAGCCCCAGCATTTT; J gene: TRBJ1-5; clone size: .; D gene: TRBD1; V gene: TRBV4-3; CDR3 length: 18
CDR3 protein: CASSSKRRGATEQYF; CDR3 DNA: TGTGCCAGCAGCTCAAAAAGGAGGGGTGCCACTGAGCAGTACTTC; J gene: TRBJ2-7; clone size: .; D gene: .; V gene: TRBV7-8; CDR3 length: 15
CDR3 protein: CASSQDGGTYEQYF; CDR3 DNA: TGCGCCAGCAGCCAAGATGGCGGGACCTACGAGCAGTACTTC; J gene: TRBJ2-7; clone size: once; D gene: .; V gene: TRBV4-3; CDR3 length: 14
CDR3 protein: CASSLTGGRAGEAFF; CDR3 DNA: TGTGCCAGCAGCTTAACAGGGGGCCGGGCCGGGGAAGCTTTCTTT; J gene: TRBJ1-1; clone size: .; D gene: TRBD1; V gene: TRBV11-2; CDR3 length: 15
CDR3 protein: CASSQRGGSIYNEQFF; CDR3 DNA: TGCGCCAGCAGCCAGCGGGGGGGAAGTATCTACAATGAGCAGTTCTTC; J gene: TRBJ2-1; clone size: .; D gene: TRBD2; V gene: TRBV4-3; CDR3 length: 16
CDR3 protein: CASSERGPATLTSGGITGAQYF; CDR3 DNA: TGTGCCAGCAGTGAAAGGGGCCCCGCAACGTTGACTAGCGGGGGGATCACAGGGGCGCAGTATTTT; J gene: TRBJ2-3; clone size: .; D gene: TRBD2; V gene: TRBV2; CDR3 length: 22
CDR3 protein: CASSMLETGQPGYTF; CDR3 DNA: TGTGCCAGTAGTATGCTCGAGACTGGACAGCCGGGCTACACCTTC; J gene: TRBJ1-2; clone size: .; D gene: .; V gene: TRBV19; CDR3 length: 15
CDR3 protein: CASSAFLGDGYTF; CDR3 DNA: TGTGCCAGCAGCGCCTTTCTCGGAGATGGCTACACCTTC; J gene: TRBJ1-2; clone size: .; D gene: .; V gene: TRBV9; CDR3 length: 13
CDR3 protein: CASSPWTSGRFTDTQYF; CDR3 DNA: TGTGCCAGCAGCCCTTGGACTAGCGGGAGGTTCACAGATACGCAGTATTTT; J gene: TRBJ2-3; clone size: .; D gene: TRBD2; V gene: TRBV7-2; CDR3 length: 17
CDR3 protein: CASSVVTSGIRANEQFF; CDR3 DNA: TGTGCCAGCAGCGTAGTTACTAGCGGGATTAGGGCCAATGAGCAGTTCTTC; J gene: TRBJ2-1; clone size: .; D gene: TRBD2; V gene: TRBV9; CDR3 length: 17
CDR3 protein: CASSLTRSGSSPYEQYF; CDR3 DNA: TGTGCCAGCAGCTTAACCCGGTCGGGGTCCTCACCCTACGAGCAGTACTTC; J gene: TRBJ2-7; clone size: .; D gene: .; V gene: TRBV11-2; CDR3 length: 17
CDR3 protein: CSAGGPEKLFF; CDR3 DNA: TGCAGCGCCGGGGGGCCGGAAAAACTGTTTTTT; J gene: TRBJ1-4; clone size: few; D gene: .; V gene: TRBV29-1; CDR3 length: 11
CDR3 protein: CASSLLGQGSHEQYF; CDR3 DNA: TGTGCCAGCAGTTTACTGGGACAGGGGTCCCACGAGCAGTACTTC; J gene: TRBJ2-7; clone size: .; D gene: TRBD1; V gene: TRBV28; CDR3 length: 15
CDR3 protein: CASPKQGTWSSDSEAFF; CDR3 DNA: TGTGCCAGCCCAAAACAGGGAACGTGGTCTTCCGACTCTGAAGCTTTCTTT; J gene: TRBJ1-1; clone size: .; D gene: .; V gene: TRBV18; CDR3 length: 17
CDR3 protein: CASSDQQPGLAGEETQYF; CDR3 DNA: TGTGCCAGCAGTGATCAACAGCCGGGACTAGCGGGAGAGGAGACCCAGTACTTC; J gene: TRBJ2-5; clone size: .; D gene: TRBD2; V gene: TRBV6-1; CDR3 length: 18
CDR3 protein: CASSQPRRGGSYEQYF; CDR3 DNA: TGCGCCAGCAGCCAACCCCGTCGAGGGGGCTCCTACGAGCAGTACTTC; J gene: TRBJ2-7; clone size: .; D gene: .; V gene: TRBV4-1; CDR3 length: 16
CDR3 protein: CASSPETSGKGKQYF; CDR3 DNA: TGTGCCAGCTCACCAGAGACTAGCGGGAAAGGAAAGCAGTACTTC; J gene: TRBJ2-7; clone size: few; D gene: TRBD2; V gene: TRBV18; CDR3 length: 15
CDR3 protein: CASSARQGSYEQYF; CDR3 DNA: TGTGCCAGCAGCGCCCGACAGGGGTCCTACGAGCAGTACTTC; J gene: TRBJ2-7; clone size: .; D gene: TRBD1; V gene: TRBV11-3; CDR3 length: 14
CDR3 protein: CASSFEGPTTYEQYF; CDR3 DNA: TGTGCCAGCAGCTTTGAGGGCCCCACAACCTACGAGCAGTACTTC; J gene: TRBJ2-7; clone size: .; D gene: .; V gene: TRBV5-4; CDR3 length: 15
CDR3 protein: CATSLTGSDQPQHF; CDR3 DNA: TGTGCCACTAGTTTGACAGGGTCCGATCAGCCCCAGCATTTT; J gene: TRBJ1-5; clone size: .; D gene: TRBD1; V gene: TRBV19; CDR3 length: 14
CDR3 protein: CASSLYAGGEAFF; CDR3 DNA: TGTGCCAGCAGTTTATACGCGGGCGGTGAAGCTTTCTTT; J gene: TRBJ1-1; clone size: .; D gene: .; V gene: TRBV27; CDR3 length: 13
CDR3 protein: CASSLVTGQGAYGYTF; CDR3 DNA: TGTGCCAGCAGCTTAGTCACGGGACAGGGAGCTTATGGCTACACCTTC; J gene: TRBJ1-2; clone size: .; D gene: TRBD1; V gene: TRBV7-2; CDR3 length: 16
CDR3 protein: CASSLRGLGYEQYF; CDR3 DNA: TGTGCCAGCAGTTTAAGGGGGCTCGGTTACGAGCAGTACTTC; J gene: TRBJ2-7; clone size: once; D gene: TRBD1; V gene: TRBV27; CDR3 length: 14
CDR3 protein: CASSLSVGGGGLYGYTF; CDR3 DNA: TGTGCCAGCAGCTTATCGGTGGGTGGCGGCGGCCTCTATGGCTACACCTTC; J gene: TRBJ1-2; clone size: .; D gene: .; V gene: TRBV7-2; CDR3 length: 17
CDR3 protein: CASSQAGTASYEQYF; CDR3 DNA: TGCGCCAGCAGCCAAGCCGGGACAGCCTCCTACGAGCAGTACTTC; J gene: TRBJ2-7; clone size: .; D gene: TRBD1; V gene: TRBV4-3; CDR3 length: 15
CDR3 protein: CASSIGPFRRRNTEAFF; CDR3 DNA: TGTGCCAGTAGTATAGGGCCCTTCCGTCGTCGGAACACTGAAGCTTTCTTT; J gene: TRBJ1-1; clone size: .; D gene: .; V gene: TRBV19; CDR3 length: 17
CDR3 protein: CASSYSGGTTEAFF; CDR3 DNA: TGTGCCAGCAGTTACTCCGGGGGGACCACTGAAGCTTTCTTT; J gene: TRBJ1-1; clone size: .; D gene: .; V gene: TRBV6-5; CDR3 length: 14
CDR3 protein: CASSPQDRGNGYTF; CDR3 DNA: TGTGCCAGCAGCCCGCAGGACAGGGGGAATGGCTACACCTTC; J gene: TRBJ1-2; clone size: .; D gene: TRBD1; V gene: TRBV7-6; CDR3 length: 14
CDR3 protein: CSGSTGGYEQFF; CDR3 DNA: TGCAGCGGCTCGACAGGGGGTTATGAGCAGTTCTTC; J gene: TRBJ2-1; clone size: .; D gene: TRBD1; V gene: TRBV29-1; CDR3 length: 12
CDR3 protein: CASVGGDSYEQYF; CDR3 DNA: TGTGCCAGCGTGGGGGGTGACTCCTACGAGCAGTACTTC; J gene: TRBJ2-7; clone size: .; D gene: .; V gene: TRBV7-8; CDR3 length: 13
CDR3 protein: CASRRQVDENEQYF; CDR3 DNA: TGCGCCAGCAGACGACAGGTCGACGAAAACGAGCAGTACTTC; J gene: TRBJ2-7; clone size: .; D gene: .; V gene: TRBV5-1; CDR3 length: 14
CDR3 protein: CAWSYPGTGIGQPQHF; CDR3 DNA: TGTGCCTGGAGCTATCCGGGGACAGGGATCGGTCAGCCCCAGCATTTT; J gene: TRBJ1-5; clone size: .; D gene: TRBD1; V gene: TRBV30; CDR3 length: 16
CDR3 protein: CASSSGRAYNSPLHF; CDR3 DNA: TGTGCCAGCAGTTCTGGGAGGGCCTATAATTCACCCCTCCACTTT; J gene: TRBJ1-6; clone size: .; D gene: .; V gene: TRBV27; CDR3 length: 15
CDR3 protein: CAISDPGAQNTEAFF; CDR3 DNA: TGTGCCATCAGTGACCCAGGGGCACAGAACACTGAAGCTTTCTTT; J gene: TRBJ1-1; clone size: .; D gene: .; V gene: TRBV10-3; CDR3 length: 15
CDR3 protein: CASSHDMNTEAFF; CDR3 DNA: TGTGCCAGCAGCCACGACATGAACACTGAAGCTTTCTTT; J gene: TRBJ1-1; clone size: .; D gene: .; V gene: TRBV13; CDR3 length: 13
CDR3 protein: CASSSPGQGGYTF; CDR3 DNA: TGTGCCAGCAGCTCCCCGGGACAGGGTGGCTACACCTTC; J gene: TRBJ1-2; clone size: .; D gene: TRBD1; V gene: TRBV7-2; CDR3 length: 13
CDR3 protein: CASSIDPGQGSRGYTF; CDR3 DNA: TGTGCCAGTAGTATAGATCCCGGACAGGGTAGTAGAGGCTACACCTTC; J gene: TRBJ1-2; clone size: few; D gene: TRBD1; V gene: TRBV19; CDR3 length: 16
CDR3 protein: CASSVVSGGGSPLHF; CDR3 DNA: TGTGCCAGCAGCGTAGTATCGGGGGGGGGTTCACCCCTCCACTTT; J gene: TRBJ1-6; clone size: .; D gene: .; V gene: TRBV9; CDR3 length: 15
CDR3 protein: CASSYGTGSNQPQHF; CDR3 DNA: TGTGCCAGCAGTTACGGGACAGGGAGCAATCAGCCCCAGCATTTT; J gene: TRBJ1-5; clone size: .; D gene: TRBD1; V gene: TRBV27; CDR3 length: 15
CDR3 protein: CASSPRQGAAYEQYF; CDR3 DNA: TGCGCCAGCAGCCCAAGACAGGGGGCGGCCTACGAGCAGTACTTC; J gene: TRBJ2-7; clone size: few; D gene: TRBD1; V gene: TRBV5-1; CDR3 length: 15
CDR3 protein: CASSTTGTTYEQYF; CDR3 DNA: TGTGCCAGTAGTACGACCGGGACAACCTACGAGCAGTACTTC; J gene: TRBJ2-7; clone size: .; D gene: .; V gene: TRBV19; CDR3 length: 14
CDR3 protein: CASNLDRAAYEQYF; CDR3 DNA: TGTGCCAGCAACCTAGACAGGGCTGCCTACGAGCAGTACTTC; J gene: TRBJ2-7; clone size: .; D gene: TRBD1; V gene: TRBV6-5; CDR3 length: 14
CDR3 protein: CASSLSRPPSNQPQHF; CDR3 DNA: TGTGCCAGCAGTTTATCGAGGCCCCCTAGCAATCAGCCCCAGCATTTT; J gene: TRBJ1-5; clone size: .; D gene: .; V gene: TRBV27; CDR3 length: 16
CDR3 protein: CAIRSGEETEAFF; CDR3 DNA: TGTGCCATCCGGTCGGGGGAGGAGACTGAAGCTTTCTTT; J gene: TRBJ1-1; clone size: once; D gene: .; V gene: TRBV10-3; CDR3 length: 13
CDR3 protein: CASSPYSDTQYF; CDR3 DNA: TGTGCCAGCAGCCCTTACTCCGATACGCAGTATTTT; J gene: TRBJ2-3; clone size: .; D gene: .; V gene: TRBV3-1/TRBV3-2; CDR3 length: 12
CDR3 protein: CAWTRGLSNYGYTF; CDR3 DNA: TGTGCCTGGACCCGGGGTCTCTCTAACTATGGCTACACCTTC; J gene: TRBJ1-2; clone size: .; D gene: .; V gene: TRBV30; CDR3 length: 14
CDR3 protein: CAWSGGIYGYTF; CDR3 DNA: TGTGCCTGGAGTGGAGGAATCTATGGCTACACCTTC; J gene: TRBJ1-2; clone size: .; D gene: .; V gene: TRBV30; CDR3 length: 12